The clone carrying this T cell receptor beta chain was detected once. Its cognate antigen is unknown. This sample was included in a study of T-cell reconstitution after alpha-beta-depleted transplantation in children. The germline CDR1 and CDR2 sequences are MNHNS and SASEGT. The CDR3 consists of 16 residues. J was trimmed by 3 bases and V by 6 bases; bases with no gene match: 12. General observations from the study: Recipient T cells and thymic progenitors that survived were the source of the high TCRbeta diversity seen at day 60 in some patients. Among T cells one year after transplant, newly produced cells accounted for most counts and diversity. In patients about two months after transplant, alpha-beta T cells reportedly arose from several hundred expanded graft clones.

Preparation of the TCRbeta library used unique molecular identifiers. TCRdb ran MiXCR on the PCR reads and lists one entry per CDR3 protein. The data show about 580,000 distinct CDR3 sequences, around 23% seen once. Material: PBMCs, mostly from graft donor cells, obtained 360 days after TCRalphabeta/CD19-depleted stem cell transplant. This TCR derives from a boy under two years old who had a stem cell transplant for acute myeloid leukemia, so the T cells may come from the graft donor. The gene calls are TRBV6-1 and TRBJ2-5; 8 bases match TRBD2. CDR3 in DNA: TGTGCCAGCAGGCCCTGGCGGGGGGCGGAGGAAGAGACCCAGTACTTC. It yields the protein CASRPWRGAEEETQYF.